These 12 T cell receptor beta chains originate from one sample sequenced in a study of radiotherapy plus CTLA-4 blockade in lung cancer (dated by TCRdb to the late 2010s). Library preparation employed the immunoSEQ multiplex PCR assay. TCRdb mirrors the immuneACCESS table, restricted to in-frame sequences. Some clones are absent from its copies; in checked studies, under half trace to an unresolved V gene, and the reason for the others is unknown. The sample profile shows approximately 100,000 clones; about 81% of them were found once. Of the sample, around 3.7% falls within the top ten clones. This sample comprised peripheral blood, obtained from a patient treated with radiotherapy plus ipilimumab. These receptors all come from a human donor with non-small cell lung cancer who had a partial response to radiotherapy plus ipilimumab.

This clone was picked up a small number of times. This sequence joins TRBV5-4 and TRBJ2-1; 8 bases align to TRBD2. Germline V gene sequence: CDR1 SGHNT, CDR2 YYREEE (reference sequence). This CDR3 comprises 16 residues. V shed 0 bases, J shed 8 bases, and the junction held 10 bases outside the gene matches. CDR3: CASSLGAAGAWDEQFF. CDR3 in DNA: TGTGCCAGCAGCTTGGGGGCAGCGGGAGCTTGGGATGAGCAGTTCTTC. Looking up the rest from reference TRBV5-4 and TRBJ2-1 gives the full variable domain: ETGVTQSPTHLIKTRGQQVTLRCSSQSGHNTVSWYQQALGQGPQFIFQYYREEENGRGNFPPRFSGLQFPNYSSELNVNALELDDSALYLCASSLGAAGAWDEQFFGPGTRLTVL.

This chain connects TRBV19 to TRBJ1-1; 7 nucleotides agree with TRBD1. The CDR3 spans 14 residues. With 8 bases clipped from V and 2 bases from J, the junction kept 8 bases outside the gene matches. The V gene's germline CDR1 is LNHDA and CDR2 SQIVND (reference sequence). CDR3 DNA sequence: TGTGCCAGTTGTTTGGACAGGTTAAACACTGAAGCTTTCTTT. Amino acid sequence: CASCLDRLNTEAFF.

J is TRBJ1-4 and V is TRBV7-9; D may be TRBD1 (5 bases). The V end was cut by 1 base, the J end by 10 bases, with 13 bases between. Germline lookup yields CDR1 SEHNR and CDR2 FQNEAQ (reference sequence). The CDR3 is made up of 14 amino acids. The CDR3 nucleotides read TGTGCCAGCAGCTTAGAGTCCTCCGGGGGAAAACTGTTTTTT. The encoded protein is CASSLESSGGKLFF.

The V call is TRBV30, the J call TRBJ1-5; D is uncertain. Per germline, CDR1 GTSNPN and CDR2 SVGIG (reference sequence). The CDR3 sequence is 14 residues long. Trimming removed 2 bases at V and 2 bases at J, with 10 bases between. CDR3: CAWSSVLGNQPQHF. CDR3 sequence (DNA): TGTGCCTGGAGTTCGGTCTTGGGCAATCAGCCCCAGCATTTT. Full variable domain (outside the CDR3, taken from reference TRBV30 and TRBJ1-5): SQTIHQWPATLVQPVGSPLSLECTVEGTSNPNLYWYRQAAGRGLQLLFYSVGIGQISSEVPQNLSASRPQDRQFILSSKKLLLSDSGFYLCAWSSVLGNQPQHFGDGTRLSIL.

V and J are TRBV27 and TRBJ2-1, with TRBD2 matching 11 bases. The CDR3 length is 16 residues. Unmatched junction bases numbered 6, after V lost 4 bases and J lost 4 bases. The germline V gene encodes CDR1 MNHEY and CDR2 SMNVEV (reference sequence). This CDR3 is CASSSLAGGPYNEQFF. The CDR3 DNA is TGTGCCAGCAGTTCCCTAGCGGGAGGACCGTACAATGAGCAGTTCTTC.

This chain links TRBV9 with TRBJ2-6; 8 bases align to TRBD2. Germline V gene lookup returns CDR1 SGDLS and CDR2 YYNGEE. This CDR3 is built from 17 residues. J gave up 1 base and V 1 base, and 4 bases lay outside the gene matches. The CDR3 region has the DNA TGTGCCAGCAGCGTAACGGGGGGGGCTTCTGGGGCCAACGTCCTGACTTTC. It is translated as CASSVTGGASGANVLTF.

The rearrangement uses TRBV19 and TRBJ1-2; 7 bases are shared with TRBD1. The CDR3 has 14 amino acids. V lost 6 bases to trimming and J lost 8 bases; unmatched junction nucleotides: 12. Germline loops: CDR1 LNHDA, CDR2 SQIVND (reference sequence). The CDR3 loop is CASRGTAQASGYTF. CDR3 DNA: TGTGCCAGTAGGGGGACAGCCCAGGCAAGCGGCTACACCTTC.

This rearrangement joins TRBV7-2 to TRBJ1-1, with 7 nucleotides matching TRBD1. CDR3 length equals 13 residues. Looked up from germline, CDR1 is SGHTA and CDR2 is FQGNSA. Trimming cost V 5 bases and J 6 bases; bases outside gene matches: 6. In DNA form, the CDR3 reads TGTGCCAGCAGCCCGACAGGGAAGCCTGAAGCTTTCTTT. This gives the protein CASSPTGKPEAFF. The whole variable domain, filled in from reference TRBV7-2 and TRBJ1-1, reads GAGVSQSPSNKVTEKGKDVELRCDPISGHTALYWYRQSLGQGLEFLIYFQGNSAPDKSGLPSDRFSAERTGGSVSTLTIQRTQQEDSAVYLCASSPTGKPEAFFGQGTRLTVV.

This chain links TRBV5-1 with TRBJ2-7; 12 bases are a match to TRBD2. The ends lost 3 bases at V and 5 bases at J; junction bases unmatched: 9. The CDR3 totals 16 residues. Germline lookup yields CDR1 SGHRS and CDR2 YFSETQ. The CDR3 sequence is CASSSPPTSGSHEQYF. CDR3 bases: TGCGCCAGCAGCTCCCCCCCGACTAGCGGGAGCCACGAGCAGTACTTC.

This clone was detected only once. V is TRBV28 and J is TRBJ2-7; 9 nucleotides line up with TRBD1. Per the germline V gene, CDR1 is MDHEN and CDR2 is SYDVKM. This CDR3 region has 13 residues. J was trimmed by 7 bases and V by 6 bases; bases with no gene match: 7. CDR3 sequence reads: CASRDRGKWEQYF. In DNA, the CDR3 is TGTGCCAGCAGGGACAGGGGAAAATGGGAGCAGTACTTC.

In this sample, this clone turned up a few times. A much larger clone differs from this one at a single base, so this may be a read error. V and J are TRBV5-5 and TRBJ1-2; weak D call: TRBD1 (5 bases). Germline-derived CDR1 and CDR2 are SGHKS and YYEKEE (reference sequence). The CDR3 runs to 14 residues. V shed 0 bases and J shed 5 bases, with 11 bases lying between them. The CDR3 is CASSLEAGKYGYTF. The CDR3 bases are TGTGCCAGCAGCTTGGAAGCAGGGAAGTATGGCTACACCTTC.

The V gene is TRBV10-2, the J gene TRBJ2-7; a possible D gene is TRBD2 (6 bases). There are 15 residues in the CDR3. Between the trimmed V and J ends, which lost 3 bases and 3 bases, there was a span of 15 bases. CDR1 WSHSY and CDR2 SAAADI come from the germline V gene. CDR3 protein: CASSEVRGNLYEQYF. The CDR3 coding sequence is TGCGCCAGCAGTGAAGTACGCGGGAATCTCTACGAGCAGTACTTC.